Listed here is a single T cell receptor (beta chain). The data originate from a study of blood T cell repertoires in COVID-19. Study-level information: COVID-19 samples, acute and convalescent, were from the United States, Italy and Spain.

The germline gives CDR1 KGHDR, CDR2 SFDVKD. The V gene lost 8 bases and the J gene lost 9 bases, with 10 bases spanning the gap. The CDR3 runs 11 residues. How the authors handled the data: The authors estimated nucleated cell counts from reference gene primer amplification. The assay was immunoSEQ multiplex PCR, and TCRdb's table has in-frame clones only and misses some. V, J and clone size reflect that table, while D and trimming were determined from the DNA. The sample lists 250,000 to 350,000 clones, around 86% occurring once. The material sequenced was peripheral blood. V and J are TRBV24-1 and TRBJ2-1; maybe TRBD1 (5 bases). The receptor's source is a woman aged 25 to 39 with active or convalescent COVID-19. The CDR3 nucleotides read TGTGCCACCACCCTGCAGGGTGAGCAGTTCTTC. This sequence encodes CATTLQGEQFF.